The clone carrying this TCR beta chain was detected only a few times. The antigen remains undetermined. These data come from a study of shared clonotypes between healthy human individuals. Once extracted for a subset, genomic DNA was divided evenly among several immunoSEQ plates. The assay was immunoSEQ multiplex PCR, and TCRdb's table has in-frame clones only and misses some. The sample holds about half a million clones, about four fifths seen once. Germline CDR1 and CDR2: MDHEN and SYDVKM. With 3 bases removed from V and 7 bases from J, the gap between germline ends came to 16 bases. The CDR3 contains 15 residues. All donors were healthy HIV-negative adults lacking recent acute infections or vaccinations. Study conclusions and caveats: The expectation was that sequencing depth would affect clonotype sharing among donors. Genetic and exposure-history diversity was limited by the few donors.

The rearrangement links TRBV28 to TRBJ2-1, with D possibly TRBD2 on 6 matching bases. The source material was PBMCs. This TCR derives from a woman aged 40 to 50 in good health. Some clones in this sample may be carry-over from other donors' samples. This CDR3 reads CASSLSWGVRNEQFF. The DNA for the CDR3 is TGTGCCAGCAGTTTGAGTTGGGGGGTACGGAATGAGCAGTTCTTC.